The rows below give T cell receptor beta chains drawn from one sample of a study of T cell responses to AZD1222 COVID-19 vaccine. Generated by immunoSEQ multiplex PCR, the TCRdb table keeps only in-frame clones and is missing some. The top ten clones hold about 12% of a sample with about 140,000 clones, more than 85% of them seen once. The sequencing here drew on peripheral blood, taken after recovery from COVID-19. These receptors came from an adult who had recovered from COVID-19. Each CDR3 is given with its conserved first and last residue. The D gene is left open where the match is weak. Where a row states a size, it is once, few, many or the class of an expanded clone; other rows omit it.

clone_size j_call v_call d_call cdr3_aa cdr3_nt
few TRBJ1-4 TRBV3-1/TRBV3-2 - CASSPDTGLWGKLFF TGTGCCAGCAGTCCGGATACAGGGCTTTGGGGGAAACTGTTTTTT
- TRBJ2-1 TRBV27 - CASSKYSHNEQFF TGTGCCAGCAGTAAGTACAGTCACAATGAGCAGTTCTTC
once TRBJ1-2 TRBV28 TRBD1 CASSSPGTANYGYTF TGTGCCAGCAGTTCCCCCGGGACAGCTAACTATGGCTACACCTTC
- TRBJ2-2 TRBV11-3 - CASSSTNTGELFF TGTGCCAGCAGCTCAACGAACACCGGGGAGCTGTTTTTT
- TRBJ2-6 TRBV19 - CASSIEPQGGGANVLTF TGTGCCAGTAGTATAGAGCCCCAGGGAGGTGGGGCCAACGTCCTGACTTTC
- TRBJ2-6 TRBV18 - CASSPGQLSGANVLTF TGTGCCAGCTCACCCGGACAGCTCTCTGGGGCCAACGTCCTGACTTTC
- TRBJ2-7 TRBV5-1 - CASSSQGPPYEQYF TGCGCCAGCAGCTCTCAGGGCCCACCCTACGAGCAGTACTTC
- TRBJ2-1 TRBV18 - CASSPGMYNEQFF TGTGCCAGCTCACCCGGGATGTACAATGAGCAGTTCTTC
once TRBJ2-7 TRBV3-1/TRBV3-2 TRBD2 CASSQAGLAGGSKQYF TGTGCCAGCAGCCAAGCGGGACTAGCGGGAGGAAGCAAGCAGTACTTC
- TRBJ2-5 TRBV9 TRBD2 CASSAGEREGRYGTQYF TGTGCCAGCAGTGCCGGTGAGCGGGAGGGCAGATACGGGACCCAGTACTTC
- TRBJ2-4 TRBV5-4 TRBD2 CASHGGNIQYF TGTGCCTCCCACGGGGGGAACATTCAGTACTTC
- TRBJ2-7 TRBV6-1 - CASSDRQGTSYEQYF TGTGCCAGCAGTGATAGGCAGGGGACCTCCTACGAGCAGTACTTC
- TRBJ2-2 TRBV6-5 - CASSYKLTGELFF TGTGCCAGCAGTTACAAGTTGACCGGGGAGCTGTTTTTT
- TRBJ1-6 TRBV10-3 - CAISVGQASYNSPLHF TGTGCCATCAGTGTTGGCCAGGCCTCCTATAATTCACCCCTCCACTTT
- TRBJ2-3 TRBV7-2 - CASSTYTADTQYF TGTGCCAGCAGCACCTACACCGCAGATACGCAGTATTTT
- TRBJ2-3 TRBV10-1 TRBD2 CASSVSGRTDTQYF TGCGCCAGCAGTGTTAGCGGGAGGACAGATACGCAGTATTTT
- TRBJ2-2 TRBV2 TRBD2 CASSAPGGGELFF TGTGCCAGCAGTGCCCCGGGGGGCGGGGAGCTGTTTTTT
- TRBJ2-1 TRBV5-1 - CASSVGYNEQFF TGCGCCAGCAGCGTAGGGTACAATGAGCAGTTCTTC
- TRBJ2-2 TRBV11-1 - CASSPLVYTGELFF TGTGCCAGCAGCCCCCTAGTATATACCGGGGAGCTGTTTTTT
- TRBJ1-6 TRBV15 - CATSRGGMANSPLHF TGTGCCACCAGCAGAGGGGGGATGGCTAATTCACCCCTCCACTTT
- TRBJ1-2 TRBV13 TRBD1 CASSPGQGADGYTF TGTGCCAGCAGCCCGGGCCAGGGGGCCGATGGCTACACCTTC
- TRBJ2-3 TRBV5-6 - CASSFELADTTDTQYF TGTGCCAGCAGCTTTGAACTAGCAGATACTACAGATACGCAGTATTTT
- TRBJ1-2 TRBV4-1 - CASSQVPGQAYGYTF TGCGCCAGCAGCCAAGTCCCAGGGCAGGCCTATGGCTACACCTTC
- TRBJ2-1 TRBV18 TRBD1 CASSLTGTGERNEQFF TGTGCCAGCTCACTAACCGGGACAGGGGAAAGGAATGAGCAGTTCTTC
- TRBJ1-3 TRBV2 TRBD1 CATLRGTGGNTIYF TGTGCCACCCTGCGGGGGACAGGGGGAAACACCATATATTTT
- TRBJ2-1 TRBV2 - CASSIQGANNEQFF TGCGCCAGCAGCATACAGGGAGCAAACAATGAGCAGTTCTTC
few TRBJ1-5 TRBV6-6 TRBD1 CASSLTGEGNQPQHF TGTGCCAGCAGTCTGACAGGGGAGGGCAATCAGCCCCAGCATTTT
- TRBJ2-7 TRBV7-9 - CASSSPTLYEQYF TGTGCCAGCAGCTCCCCGACTCTTTACGAGCAGTACTTC
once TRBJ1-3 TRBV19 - CASSQQGSGNTIYF TGTGCCAGTAGCCAACAGGGATCCGGAAACACCATATATTTT
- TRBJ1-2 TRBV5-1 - CASSLDQPQGAHGYTF TGCGCCAGCAGCTTGGATCAACCCCAGGGAGCACATGGCTACACCTTC
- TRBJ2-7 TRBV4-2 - CASSQDGAYEQYF TGTGCCAGCAGCCAAGATGGGGCCTACGAGCAGTACTTC
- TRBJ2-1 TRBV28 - CASQRGYNEQFF TGTGCCAGCCAAAGGGGCTACAATGAGCAGTTCTTC
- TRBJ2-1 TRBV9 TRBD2 CASSVVSAGGPNEQFF TGTGCCAGCAGCGTAGTCTCAGCGGGAGGGCCAAATGAGCAGTTCTTC
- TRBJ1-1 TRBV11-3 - CASSLHGRGQLLNTEAFF TGTGCCAGCAGCCTCCATGGCAGGGGCCAACTCCTGAACACTGAAGCTTTCTTT
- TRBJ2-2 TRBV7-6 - CASSSPGLANTGELFF TGTGCCAGCAGCTCCCCGGGACTGGCGAACACCGGGGAGCTGTTTTTT
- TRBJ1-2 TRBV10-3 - CAISELGGTYGYTF TGTGCCATCAGTGAATTAGGAGGTACCTATGGCTACACCTTC
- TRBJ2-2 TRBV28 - CASSLGDIGTGELFF TGTGCCAGCAGTTTGGGGGACATAGGGACCGGGGAGCTGTTTTTT
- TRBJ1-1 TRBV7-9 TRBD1 CASNVGTEKFEAFF TGTGCCAGCAACGTCGGGACAGAGAAGTTTGAAGCTTTCTTT
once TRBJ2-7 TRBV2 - CASRGGVEGSSYEQYF TGTGCCAGCAGGGGGGGTGTCGAGGGGAGCTCCTACGAGCAGTACTTC
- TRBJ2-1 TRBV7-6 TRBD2 CASSFSGTSVNEQFF TGTGCCAGCAGCTTCTCCGGGACTAGCGTCAATGAGCAGTTCTTC
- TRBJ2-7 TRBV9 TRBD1 CASSVEGARGHEQYF TGTGCCAGCAGCGTAGAGGGGGCCAGAGGCCACGAGCAGTACTTC
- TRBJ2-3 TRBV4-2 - CASSQAASASTDTQYF TGTGCCAGCAGCCAAGCCGCTAGCGCTAGCACAGATACGCAGTATTTT
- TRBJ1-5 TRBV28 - CASRRGGRSNQPQHF TGTGCCAGCAGAAGGGGGGGTCGTAGCAATCAGCCCCAGCATTTT
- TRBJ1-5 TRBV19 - CASSMQSLQPQHF TGTGCCAGTAGTATGCAAAGCCTCCAGCCCCAGCATTTT
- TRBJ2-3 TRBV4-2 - CASSPGVGGGDTQYF TGTGCCAGCAGCCCAGGCGTGGGAGGAGGCGATACGCAGTATTTT
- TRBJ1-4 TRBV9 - CASSVGSQVSEKLFF TGTGCCAGCAGCGTAGGATCGCAGGTCTCAGAAAAACTGTTTTTT
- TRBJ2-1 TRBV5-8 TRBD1 CASSSGQGNTDEQFF TGTGCCAGCAGCTCAGGACAGGGTAATACCGATGAGCAGTTCTTC
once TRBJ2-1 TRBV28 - CASSQMVGYIHEQFF TGTGCCAGCAGCCAGATGGTAGGCTACATCCATGAGCAGTTCTTC
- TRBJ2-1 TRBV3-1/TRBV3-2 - CASSRGGPATEQFF TGTGCCAGCAGCCGTGGGGGGCCAGCGACAGAGCAGTTCTTC
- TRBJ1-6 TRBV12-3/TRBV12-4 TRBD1 CASSRDSNSPLHF TGTGCCAGCAGTAGGGACAGTAATTCACCCCTCCACTTT
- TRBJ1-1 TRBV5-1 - CASSFVPGVQARTEAFF TGCGCCAGCAGTTTTGTCCCAGGAGTACAGGCAAGGACTGAAGCTTTCTTT
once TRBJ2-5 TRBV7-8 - CASSKEGPIQETQYF TGTGCCAGCAGCAAAGAGGGGCCTATACAAGAGACCCAGTACTTC
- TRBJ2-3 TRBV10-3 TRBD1 CAIGTGGGFDTDTQYF TGTGCCATTGGGACAGGGGGTGGGTTCGACACAGATACGCAGTATTTT
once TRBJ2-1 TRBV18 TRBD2 CASSPPGLAGTFNEQFF TGTGCCAGCTCACCACCGGGACTAGCTGGGACTTTCAATGAGCAGTTCTTC